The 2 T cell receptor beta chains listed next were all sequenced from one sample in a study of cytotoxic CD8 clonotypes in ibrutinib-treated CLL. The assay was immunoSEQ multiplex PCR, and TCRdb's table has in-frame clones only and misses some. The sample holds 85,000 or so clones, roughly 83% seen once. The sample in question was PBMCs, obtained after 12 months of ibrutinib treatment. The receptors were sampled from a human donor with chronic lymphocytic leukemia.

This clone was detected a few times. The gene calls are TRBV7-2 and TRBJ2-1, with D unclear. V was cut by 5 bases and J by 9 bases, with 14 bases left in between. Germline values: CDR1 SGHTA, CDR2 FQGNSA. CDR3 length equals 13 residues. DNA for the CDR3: TGTGCCAGCAGCCCGGGTCTTGGTGGTGAGCAGTTCTTC. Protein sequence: CASSPGLGGEQFF.

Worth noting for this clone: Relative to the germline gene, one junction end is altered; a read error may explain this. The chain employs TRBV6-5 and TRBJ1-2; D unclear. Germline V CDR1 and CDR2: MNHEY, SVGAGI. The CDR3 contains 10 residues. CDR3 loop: CASSYSISAF. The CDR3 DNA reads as TGTGCCAGCAGTTACTCGATTTCGGCTTTC.